This TCR beta chain is from a study of T cell repertoires in cytomegalovirus infection. The overall study: A matching HLA type, together with CMV infection, was signaled by public TCR beta signatures.

Study-wide results and caveats: Dominating the ex vivo response were TCR beta clonotypes that were CMV-specific and HLA-C-restricted.

V was clipped by 4 bases and J by 0 bases; unmatched bases: 7. This CDR3 has 16 amino acids. Germline CDR1 is SGHKS and CDR2 is YYEKEE (reference sequence). This clonotype was picked up a small number of times. Its antigen remains unidentified. TCRdb passed the reads through MiXCR, listing each CDR3 protein once. The sample has under 350,000 distinct CDR3 sequences, over 7.5% seen once. This clonotype was sampled from a human donor in good health (CMV status not recorded). Some clones in this sample may be carry-over from other donors' samples. The sample comprised PBMCs. This chain uses TRBV5-5 with TRBJ2-1; 7 nucleotides align to TRBD2. The CDR3 is CASSPQWGGSYNEQFF. In DNA form, the CDR3 reads TGTGCCAGCAGCCCCCAGTGGGGGGGCTCCTACAATGAGCAGTTCTTC.